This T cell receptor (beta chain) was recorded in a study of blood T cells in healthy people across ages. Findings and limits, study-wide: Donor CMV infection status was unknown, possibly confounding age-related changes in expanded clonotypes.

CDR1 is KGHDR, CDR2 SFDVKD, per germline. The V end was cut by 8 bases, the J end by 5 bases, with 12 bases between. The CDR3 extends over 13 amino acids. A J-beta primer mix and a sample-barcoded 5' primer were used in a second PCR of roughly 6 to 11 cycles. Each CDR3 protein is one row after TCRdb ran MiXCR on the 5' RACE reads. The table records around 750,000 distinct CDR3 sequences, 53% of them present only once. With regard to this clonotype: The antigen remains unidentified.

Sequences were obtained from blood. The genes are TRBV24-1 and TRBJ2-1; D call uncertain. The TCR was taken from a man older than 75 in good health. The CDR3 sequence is CATTRGGNNEQFF. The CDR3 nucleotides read TGTGCCACCACCCGCGGCGGCAACAATGAGCAGTTCTTC.